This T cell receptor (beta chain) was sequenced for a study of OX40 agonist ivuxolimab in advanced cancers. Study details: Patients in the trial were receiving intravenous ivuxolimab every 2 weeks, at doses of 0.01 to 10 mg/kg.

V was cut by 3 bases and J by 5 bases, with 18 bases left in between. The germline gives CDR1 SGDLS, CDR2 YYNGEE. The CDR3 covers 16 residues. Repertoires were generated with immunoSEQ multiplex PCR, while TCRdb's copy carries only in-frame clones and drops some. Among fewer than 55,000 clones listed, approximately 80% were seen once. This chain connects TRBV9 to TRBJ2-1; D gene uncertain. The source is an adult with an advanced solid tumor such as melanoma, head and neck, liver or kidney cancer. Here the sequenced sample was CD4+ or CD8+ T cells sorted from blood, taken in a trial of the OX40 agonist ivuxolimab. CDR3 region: CASSARWSEFDNEQFF. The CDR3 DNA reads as TGTGCCAGCAGCGCCCGGTGGTCTGAATTCGACAATGAGCAGTTCTTC.